The T cell receptor (beta chain) described here comes from a study of blood T cell repertoires in COVID-19. Study details: Acute and convalescent COVID-19 specimens originated in the United States, Italy and Spain.

Deletions cut 3 bases from V and 0 bases from J, with 9 bases between. CDR1 is SGHTA and CDR2 is FQGTGA in the germline V gene. The CDR3 runs to 15 residues. Assay: immunoSEQ multiplex PCR; the TCRdb copy retains only in-frame clones and omits some. Here the sample spans 200,000 to 250,000 clones, roughly 85% being singletons. The sequencing input was peripheral blood. The receptor was derived from a woman aged 70-85 years with COVID-19, enrolled during active disease. The chain recombines TRBV7-3 with TRBJ2-1; no firm D call. The CDR3 reads CASSLTRSSYNEQFF. The CDR3 coding sequence is TGTGCCAGCAGCTTGACAAGAAGCTCCTACAATGAGCAGTTCTTC.